The 22 T cell receptor beta chains presented below share a single source sample, sequenced in a study of CD8 T cells in Susac syndrome. An input of roughly 0.5 to 1 ug of RNA was subjected to reverse transcription using random hexamers. TCRdb re-called the immunoSEQ multiplex PCR reads with MiXCR, one entry per CDR3 protein. The table lists fewer than 90,000 distinct CDR3 sequences, 85% to 95% of them singletons. Sequences were obtained from CD8+ T cells from PBMCs. The receptors shown here come from a human donor with Susac syndrome.

The chain recombines TRBV6-5 with TRBJ1-4; possibly TRBD1 for D (6 bases). Germline V gene data show CDR1 as MNHEY and CDR2 as SVGAGI. CDR3 size: 16 residues. V was pared by 8 bases and J by 10 bases, with 26 bases between. CDR3 sequence: CASGFDRMAPGGKLFF. The CDR3, as DNA: TGTGCCAGCGGTTTCGACAGGATGGCGCCGGGTGGAAAACTGTTTTTT.

The chain recombines TRBV30 with TRBJ2-7; D may correspond to TRBD1 or TRBD2 (6 bases each). This CDR3 is 14 amino acids long. CDR1 GTSNPN and CDR2 SVGIG come from the germline V gene (reference sequence). V was clipped by 3 bases and J by 0 bases, with 12 bases between them. The CDR3 nucleotides are TGTGCCTGGAGCGGGGGCAGGAGCTCCTACGAGCAGTACTTC. This codes for CAWSGGRSSYEQYF.

The chain employs TRBV19 and TRBJ2-2; the D gene is possibly TRBD2 (5 bases). Germline assignment: CDR1 LNHDA and CDR2 SQIVND (reference sequence). This CDR3 is 16 amino acids long. V was trimmed by 3 bases and J by 4 bases, leaving 15 bases between them. The CDR3 DNA reads TGTGCCAGTAGTATCCCGGGGTCTGAACCCACCGGGGAGCTGTTTTTT. Amino acid sequence: CASSIPGSEPTGELFF. Variable domain in full (rest from reference TRBV19 and TRBJ2-2): DGGITQSPKYLFRKEGQNVTLSCEQNLNHDAMYWYRQDPGQGLRLIYYSQIVNDFQKGDIAEGYSVSREKKESFPLTVTSAQKNPTAFYLCASSIPGSEPTGELFFGEGSRLTVL.

This clonotype was recorded once. The rearrangement joins TRBV7-2 to TRBJ2-7; TRBD2 matches at 12 bases. The V gene's germline CDR1 is SGHTA and CDR2 FQGNSA. V trimming: 3 bases; J trimming: 3 bases; junction bases outside the gene matches: 3. The CDR3 has 15 amino acids. The CDR3 DNA sequence: TGTGCCAGCAGCTTGACTAGCGGGAGTAGCTACGAGCAGTACTTC. This translates into CASSLTSGSSYEQYF.

V usage is TRBV29-1 and J usage is TRBJ1-5; D uncertain. V lost 4 bases and J lost 5, with 9 bases in between. CDR3 length equals 12 residues. The V gene's germline CDR1 is SQVTM and CDR2 ANQGSEA. CDR3 region: CSVAGGDQPQHF. CDR3 in DNA: TGCAGCGTTGCCGGCGGGGATCAGCCCCAGCATTTT.

This chain uses TRBV27 with TRBJ2-3; D unclear. Trimming shortened V by 5 bases and J by 4 bases, and 16 bases separated the two germline ends. CDR3 length: 15 residues. Germline V lookup: CDR1 MNHEY, CDR2 SMNVEV (reference sequence). The CDR3 sequence: CASSLRGLVSDTQYF. The CDR3 coding sequence is TGTGCCAGCAGTCTACGTGGCCTTGTTTCAGATACGCAGTATTTT.

V usage is TRBV27 and J usage is TRBJ2-2; 7 nucleotides match TRBD2. CDR3 length: 15 residues. From germline, CDR1 is MNHEY and CDR2 SMNVEV (reference sequence). The ends lost 6 bases at V and 5 bases at J; junction bases unmatched: 9. The CDR3 region is CASRGWEGRTGELFF. Here the CDR3 DNA reads TGTGCCAGCAGGGGCTGGGAGGGCCGGACCGGGGAGCTGTTTTTT.

This chain connects TRBV27 to TRBJ1-2; D is unresolved. This CDR3 is built from 14 residues. Germline V gene lookup returns CDR1 MNHEY and CDR2 SMNVEV (reference sequence). Trimming took 0 bases from V and 4 from J, leaving 9 bases between them. DNA for the CDR3: TGTGCCAGCAGTTTATCCTCATCGGGCTATGGCTACACCTTC. Translated, it gives CASSLSSSGYGYTF.

This rearrangement joins TRBV5-1 to TRBJ2-5; 9 bases line up with TRBD2. The germline gives CDR1 SGHRS, CDR2 YFSETQ. J lost 5 bases, V lost 6 bases, and 11 bases had no gene match. This CDR3 has 15 residues. The CDR3 here is CASNTGTSLFETQYF. DNA of the CDR3: TGCGCCAGCAATACCGGGACTAGCCTGTTTGAGACCCAGTACTTC.

The gene calls are TRBV5-4 and TRBJ1-6, with TRBD1 as a possible D gene (6 bases). The CDR3 is made up of 14 amino acids. V lost 3 bases and J lost 7, with 11 bases in between. The germline V gene encodes CDR1 SGHNT and CDR2 YYREEE (reference sequence). The CDR3 reads CASSWTVTNSPLHF. The DNA for the CDR3 is TGTGCCAGCAGCTGGACAGTGACCAATTCACCCCTCCACTTT.

V usage is TRBV7-8 and J usage is TRBJ1-3; 10 positions agree with TRBD1. The J segment lost 4 bases and the V segment lost 5 bases, leaving 11 bases of the junction unmatched. The germline V gene encodes CDR1 SGHVS and CDR2 FQNEAQ. The length of the CDR3 is 17 residues. CDR3 in DNA: TGTGCCAGCAGCCTCCAACCCGACAGGGGGCGAGGAAACACCATATATTTT. Its protein is CASSLQPDRGRGNTIYF.

The chain employs TRBV27 and TRBJ2-7; D not resolved. Germline loops: CDR1 MNHEY, CDR2 SMNVEV (reference sequence). The V end lost 0 bases, the J end lost 0 bases, and 3 bases lay between the germline ends. The CDR3 covers 13 residues. The CDR3 is CASSLSPSYEQYF. Here the CDR3 DNA reads TGTGCCAGCAGTTTATCGCCCTCCTACGAGCAGTACTTC.

V usage is TRBV20-1 and J usage is TRBJ1-5; no clear D. Germline assignment: CDR1 DFQATT and CDR2 SNEGSKA (reference sequence). V lost 4 bases and J 2 bases, leaving 6 bases between the germline ends. There are 12 residues in the CDR3. Here the CDR3 DNA reads TGCAGTGCTATCGGGGGCAATCAGCCCCAGCATTTT. This sequence encodes CSAIGGNQPQHF.

The chain has TRBV29-1 and TRBJ1-2, with 7 bases matching TRBD1. The CDR3 contains 15 residues. The germline gives CDR1 SQVTM, CDR2 ANQGSEA. Unmatched junction bases numbered 15, after V lost 7 bases and J lost 4 bases. The DNA for the CDR3 is TGCAGCGCAATCTTGACAGGGAGGGGGTTCTATGGCTACACCTTC. This codes for CSAILTGRGFYGYTF. Together with reference TRBV29-1 and TRBJ1-2, the CDR3 gives the full variable domain: SAVISQKPSRDICQRGTSLTIQCQVDSQVTMMFWYRQQPGQSLTLIATANQGSEATYESGFVIDKFPISRPNLTFSTLTVSNMSPEDSSIYLCSAILTGRGFYGYTFGSGTRLTVV.

The chain combines TRBV27 with TRBJ2-7, with unresolved D. Deletions cut 0 bases from V and 2 bases from J, with 11 bases between. The CDR3 has 15 residues. Germline V gene lookup returns CDR1 MNHEY and CDR2 SMNVEV (reference sequence). The CDR3 DNA reads TGTGCCAGCAGTTTATCGTTCACGCTGGCCTACGAGCAGTACTTC. Its protein is CASSLSFTLAYEQYF.

V and J are TRBV29-1 and TRBJ2-2; D unresolved. Germline V CDR1 and CDR2: SQVTM, ANQGSEA. V dropped 5 bases and J dropped 0 bases, with 7 bases sitting between them. The CDR3 length is 13 residues. In DNA form, the CDR3 reads TGCAGCGTTCTTACAGCGAACACCGGGGAGCTGTTTTTT. It yields the protein CSVLTANTGELFF.

The chain is built from TRBV6-5 and TRBJ2-1; 9 bases are shared with TRBD2. Germline CDR1 MNHEY, CDR2 SVGAGI. The CDR3 contains 15 residues. Trimming at V came to 4 bases and at J to 0 bases, leaving 1 base not matched to a gene. The chain's CDR3 is CASSLAGVSYNEQFF. In nucleotides, the CDR3 is TGTGCCAGCAGTTTAGCGGGAGTCTCCTACAATGAGCAGTTCTTC.

The chain has TRBV20-1 and TRBJ1-1; D remains ambiguous. The germline gives CDR1 DFQATT, CDR2 SNEGSKA (reference sequence). This CDR3 comprises 11 residues. The V end lost 6 bases, the J end lost 8 bases, and 13 bases lay between the germline ends. CDR3 residues: CSAAPPTEAFF. As DNA, the CDR3 is TGCAGTGCCGCCCCCCCCACAGAAGCTTTCTTT.

V gene TRBV5-1 combines with J gene TRBJ2-1; 7 bases line up with TRBD1. The CDR3 totals 17 residues. Trimming cost V 0 bases and J 3 bases; bases outside gene matches: 9. The germline V gene encodes CDR1 SGHRS and CDR2 YFSETQ. CDR3 amino acids: CASSLAVNRGRYNEQFF. Written as DNA, the CDR3 is TGCGCCAGCAGCTTGGCGGTCAACAGGGGTCGCTACAATGAGCAGTTCTTC. Drawing the rest from reference TRBV5-1 and TRBJ2-1, the complete variable domain is KAGVTQTPRYLIKTRGQQVTLSCSPISGHRSVSWYQQTPGQGLQFLFEYFSETQRNKGNFPGRFSGRQFSNSRSEMNVSTLELGDSALYLCASSLAVNRGRYNEQFFGPGTRLTVL.

The chain combines TRBV7-9 with TRBJ1-4; D unresolved. This CDR3 is 15 amino acids long. Looked up from germline, CDR1 is SEHNR and CDR2 is FQNEAQ (reference sequence). Deletions cut 4 bases from V and 4 bases from J, with 13 bases between. As DNA, the CDR3 is TGTGCCAGCAGCTCGGCGGTTCGGAGTAATGAAAAACTGTTTTTT. This sequence encodes CASSSAVRSNEKLFF. The full variable domain, completed using reference TRBV7-9 and TRBJ1-4, is DTGVSQNPRHKITKRGQNVTFRCDPISEHNRLYWYRQTLGQGPEFLTYFQNEAQLEKSRLLSDRFSAERPKGSFSTLEIQRTEQGDSAMYLCASSSAVRSNEKLFFGSGTQLSVL.

This chain links TRBV5-1 with TRBJ2-3; 8 bases line up with TRBD2. CDR1 is SGHRS, CDR2 YFSETQ, per germline. The V gene end was trimmed by 4 bases and the J gene end by 2 bases; junction bases not matched to a gene: 9. The CDR3 runs to 16 residues. The CDR3 sequence is CASSPGGTTLTDTQYF. CDR3 nucleotide sequence: TGCGCCAGCAGCCCGGGAGGGACTACACTCACAGATACGCAGTATTTT.

This chain connects TRBV4-1 to TRBJ2-3; 12 bases are shared with TRBD1. The V gene end was trimmed by 4 bases and the J gene end by 2 bases; junction bases not matched to a gene: 7. Germline V gene data show CDR1 as MGHRA and CDR2 as YSYEKL. This CDR3 region has 17 residues. The CDR3 nucleotides are TGCGCCAGCAGCCTCCGGGGGACAGGGGGCGCCACAGATACGCAGTATTTT. Encoded protein: CASSLRGTGGATDTQYF.